This T cell receptor (beta chain) was identified in a study of blood T cells in healthy people across ages. Study observations and caveats: Versus aged donors, long-lived donors had higher diversity and more naive CD4+ cells.

Concerning this clonotype itself: Its target is not known. Given a much more abundant clone one base away, this may be a read error.

The use of a sample-barcoded 5' primer and a J-beta primer mix characterized a second PCR of roughly 6 to 12 cycles. A template-switch adaptor containing 12 random nucleotides labeled each cDNA molecule. In TCRdb, the 5' RACE reads were re-called with MiXCR into one record per CDR3 protein. The sample yields 1.4 million to 1.5 million distinct CDR3 sequences, 42% seen once. Source material: blood. The clonotype originates from a woman between 18 and 30 years old in good health.

CDR3 region: CAISETTYNEQYF. The CDR3 region has the DNA TGTGCCATCAGTGAGACAACATACAATGAGCAGTACTTC. The chain employs TRBV10-3 and TRBJ2-5, with unresolved D. This CDR3 contains 13 residues. The V gene lost 2 bases and the J gene lost 11 bases, with 15 bases spanning the gap. The germline CDR1 and CDR2 sequences are ENHRY and SYGVKD.